The entry that follows covers one TCR beta chain sequence. Measured with immunoSEQ multiplex PCR; TCRdb has only the in-frame clones, and not every one. Of over 200,000 clones in the sample, 82% were seen once. The CDR3 length is 16 residues. Germline CDR1 is SEHNR and CDR2 is FQNEAQ (reference sequence). The V and J ends lost 1 base and 5 bases respectively, with 16 bases between them. This sample was taken from a study of control samples from healthy donors and cancer patients. This chain connects TRBV7-9 to TRBJ2-3; D perhaps matches TRBD2 (7 bases). Sequencing was done on a sample of PBMCs. The receptor was derived from a woman in her sixties or seventies with lung cancer. The CDR3 region has the DNA TGTGCCAGCAGCTTAGGGTTGGGGGGGGCGAAAGATACGCAGTATTTT. This gives the protein CASSLGLGGAKDTQYF. Full variable domain (rest looked up from reference TRBV7-9 and TRBJ2-3): DTGVSQNPRHKITKRGQNVTFRCDPISEHNRLYWYRQTLGQGPEFLTYFQNEAQLEKSRLLSDRFSAERPKGSFSTLEIQRTEQGDSAMYLCASSLGLGGAKDTQYFGPGTRLTVL.